The 5 T cell receptor beta chains listed next were all sequenced from one sample in a study of human T cells and chemical hapten exposure. Time point described: patch test 1, 2 weeks after DPC sensitization. Treatment here: therapeutic diphenylcyclopropenone sensitization with weekly scalp DPC. TCRdb itself ran the RACE reads through MiXCR, one entry per CDR3 protein. The sample consists of just under 350,000 distinct CDR3 sequences, roughly 6.9% of them appearing once. The specimen comprised whole blood, sampled in connection with sensitization to the hapten diphenylcyclopropenone (DPC). The receptor set was obtained from a woman between 18 and 30 years old with alopecia areata. Some clones in this sample may be carry-over from other donors' samples.

There are a few counts of this clonotype. The chain recombines TRBV7-9 with TRBJ1-5; D might be TRBD1 (5 bases). This CDR3 comprises 15 residues. CDR1 and CDR2 (germline): SEHNR, FQNEAQ (reference sequence). The ends were cut back, 1 base at V and 2 bases at J, with 9 bases in the middle. The CDR3 loop is CASSLESRGNQPQHF. Here the CDR3 DNA reads TGTGCCAGCAGCTTAGAGAGCAGGGGCAATCAGCCCCAGCATTTT.

This clonotype was seen at least ten times. V is TRBV6-5 and J is TRBJ2-3; 9 nucleotides line up with TRBD1. CDR1 MNHEY and CDR2 SVGAGI come from the germline V gene. The CDR3 runs to 16 residues. Trimming removed 5 bases from V and 1 base from J; junction bases left unmatched: 7. CDR3 sequence (DNA): TGTGCCAGCAGTGCTCACAGGGGGCTGGGCACAGATACGCAGTATTTT. As protein: CASSAHRGLGTDTQYF.

The genes are TRBV5-1 and TRBJ2-3; tentatively, D is TRBD2 (5 bases). Trimming removed 7 bases at V and 4 bases at J, with 10 bases between. Germline V gene lookup returns CDR1 SGHRS and CDR2 YFSETQ. The CDR3 runs 12 residues. The chain's CDR3 is CASLWRPDTQYF. In DNA form, the CDR3 reads TGCGCCAGCCTCTGGAGGCCAGATACGCAGTATTTT.

The rearrangement links TRBV24-1 to TRBJ2-1, with D possibly TRBD2 on 5 matching bases. This CDR3 region has 12 residues. CDR1 and CDR2 from the germline V gene are KGHDR and SFDVKD. Trimming stripped 6 bases from V and 4 bases from J, with 6 bases between. The CDR3 spells CATSRGYNEQFF. The DNA for the CDR3 is TGTGCCACCAGTCGGGGTTACAATGAGCAGTTCTTC.

The J gene is TRBJ1-1, the V gene TRBV10-3; maybe TRBD1 (5 bases). With 11 bases removed from V and 5 bases from J, the gap between germline ends came to 21 bases. Per germline, CDR1 ENHRY and CDR2 SYGVKD. This CDR3 spans 14 amino acids. In DNA, the CDR3 is TGTGCCGCGGGCAGTGGAGGGGCAAGGACTGAAGCTTTCTTT. Amino acid sequence: CAAGSGGARTEAFF.